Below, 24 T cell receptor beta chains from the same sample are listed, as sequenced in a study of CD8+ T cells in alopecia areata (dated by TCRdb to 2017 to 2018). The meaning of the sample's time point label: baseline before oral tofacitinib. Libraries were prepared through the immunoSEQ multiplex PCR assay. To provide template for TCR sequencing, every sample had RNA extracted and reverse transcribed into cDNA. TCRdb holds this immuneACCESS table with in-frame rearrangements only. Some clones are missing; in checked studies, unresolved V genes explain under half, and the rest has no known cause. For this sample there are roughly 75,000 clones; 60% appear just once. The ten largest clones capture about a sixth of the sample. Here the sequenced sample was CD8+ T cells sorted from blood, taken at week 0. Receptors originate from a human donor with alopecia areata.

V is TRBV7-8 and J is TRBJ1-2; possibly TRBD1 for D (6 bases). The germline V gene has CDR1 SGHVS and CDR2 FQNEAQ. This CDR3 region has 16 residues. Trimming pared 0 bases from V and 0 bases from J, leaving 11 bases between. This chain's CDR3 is CASSLAMGGANYGYTF. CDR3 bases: TGTGCCAGCAGCTTAGCCATGGGGGGCGCTAACTATGGCTACACCTTC. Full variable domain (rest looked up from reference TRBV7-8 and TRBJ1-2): GAGVSQSPRYKVAKRGQDVALRCDPISGHVSLFWYQQALGQGPEFLTYFQNEAQLDKSGLPSDRFFAERPEGSVSTLKIQRTQQEDSAVYLCASSLAMGGANYGYTFGSGTRLTVV.

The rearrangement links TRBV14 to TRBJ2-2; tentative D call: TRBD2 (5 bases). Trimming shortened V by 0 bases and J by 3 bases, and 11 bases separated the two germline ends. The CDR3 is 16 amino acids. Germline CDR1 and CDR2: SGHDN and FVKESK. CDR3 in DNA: TGTGCCAGCAGCCAAGAGGCGGGTCTTCACACCGGGGAGCTGTTTTTT. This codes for CASSQEAGLHTGELFF.

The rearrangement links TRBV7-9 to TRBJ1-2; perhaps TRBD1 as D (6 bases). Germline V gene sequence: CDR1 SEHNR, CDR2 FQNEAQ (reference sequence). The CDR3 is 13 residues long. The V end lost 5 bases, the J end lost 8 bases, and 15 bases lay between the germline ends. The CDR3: CASSPKQGYGYTF. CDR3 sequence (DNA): TGTGCCAGCAGCCCCAAACAGGGATACGGCTACACCTTC.

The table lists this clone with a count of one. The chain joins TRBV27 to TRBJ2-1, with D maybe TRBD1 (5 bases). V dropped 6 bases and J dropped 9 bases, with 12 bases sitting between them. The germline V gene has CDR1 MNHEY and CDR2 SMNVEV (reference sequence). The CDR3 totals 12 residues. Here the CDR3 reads CASRTSDSEQFF. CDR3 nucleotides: TGTGCCAGCAGAACCTCCGACAGTGAGCAGTTCTTC.

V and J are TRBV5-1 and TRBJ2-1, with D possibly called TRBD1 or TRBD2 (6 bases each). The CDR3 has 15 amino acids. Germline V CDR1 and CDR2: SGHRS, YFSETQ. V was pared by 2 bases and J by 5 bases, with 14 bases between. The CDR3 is CASSFRGPANNEQFF. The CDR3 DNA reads TGCGCCAGCAGCTTTCGGGGGCCTGCCAACAATGAGCAGTTCTTC.

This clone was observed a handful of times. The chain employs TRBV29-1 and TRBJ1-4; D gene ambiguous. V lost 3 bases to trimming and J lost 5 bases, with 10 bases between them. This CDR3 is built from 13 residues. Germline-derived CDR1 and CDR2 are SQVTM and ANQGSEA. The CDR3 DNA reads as TGCAGCGTTGAGTGGGGAGAGAATGAAAAACTGTTTTTT. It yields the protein CSVEWGENEKLFF.

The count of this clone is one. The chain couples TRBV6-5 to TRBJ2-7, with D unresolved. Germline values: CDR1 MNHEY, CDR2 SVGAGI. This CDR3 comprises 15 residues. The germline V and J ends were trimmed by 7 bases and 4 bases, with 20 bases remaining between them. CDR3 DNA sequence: TGTGCCAGCACCCCTTCACCCGTCCCTACGTACGAGCAGTACTTC. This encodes CASTPSPVPTYEQYF.

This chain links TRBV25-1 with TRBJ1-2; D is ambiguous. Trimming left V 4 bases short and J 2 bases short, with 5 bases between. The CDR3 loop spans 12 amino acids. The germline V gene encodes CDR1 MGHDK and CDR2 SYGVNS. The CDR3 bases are TGTGCCAGCAGTGTAGGGAACTATGGCTACACCTTC. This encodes CASSVGNYGYTF.

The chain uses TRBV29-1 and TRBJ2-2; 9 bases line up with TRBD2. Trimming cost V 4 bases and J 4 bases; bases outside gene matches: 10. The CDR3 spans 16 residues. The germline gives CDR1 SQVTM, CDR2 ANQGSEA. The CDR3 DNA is TGCAGCGTTGTCTCGCGGGGGGGGCGCGGCACCGGGGAGCTGTTTTTT. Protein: CSVVSRGGRGTGELFF.

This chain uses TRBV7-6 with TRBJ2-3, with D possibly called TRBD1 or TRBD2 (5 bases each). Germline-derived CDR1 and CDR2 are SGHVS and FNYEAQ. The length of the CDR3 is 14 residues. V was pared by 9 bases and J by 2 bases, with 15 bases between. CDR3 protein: CASRWGSTTDTQYF. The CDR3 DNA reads TGTGCCAGTCGTTGGGGGAGTACCACAGATACGCAGTATTTT.

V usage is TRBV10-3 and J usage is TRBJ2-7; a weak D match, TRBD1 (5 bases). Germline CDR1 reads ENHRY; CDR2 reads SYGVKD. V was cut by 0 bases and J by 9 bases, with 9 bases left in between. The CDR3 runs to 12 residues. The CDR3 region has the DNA TGTGCCATCAGTGAGTCCGACAGACCGCAGTACTTC. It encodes CAISESDRPQYF.

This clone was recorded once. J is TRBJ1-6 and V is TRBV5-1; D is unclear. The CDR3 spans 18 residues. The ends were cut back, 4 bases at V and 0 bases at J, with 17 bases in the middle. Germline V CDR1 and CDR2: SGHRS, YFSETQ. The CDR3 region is CASSQRTGRSSYNSPLHF. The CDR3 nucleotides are TGCGCCAGCAGCCAACGAACTGGGCGAAGCTCCTATAATTCACCCCTCCACTTT.

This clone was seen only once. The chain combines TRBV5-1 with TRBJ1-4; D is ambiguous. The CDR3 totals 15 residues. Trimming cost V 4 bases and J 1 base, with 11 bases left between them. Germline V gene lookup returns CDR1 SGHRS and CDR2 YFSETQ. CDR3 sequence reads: CASSDRELTNEKLFF. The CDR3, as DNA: TGCGCCAGCAGCGATCGGGAGCTAACTAATGAAAAACTGTTTTTT.

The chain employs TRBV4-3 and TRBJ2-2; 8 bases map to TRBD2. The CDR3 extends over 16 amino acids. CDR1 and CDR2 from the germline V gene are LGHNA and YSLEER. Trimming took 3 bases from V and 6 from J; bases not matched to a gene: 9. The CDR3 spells CASSQRPGLGPGELFF. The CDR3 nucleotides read TGCGCCAGCAGCCAGAGACCGGGACTAGGTCCCGGGGAGCTGTTTTTT.

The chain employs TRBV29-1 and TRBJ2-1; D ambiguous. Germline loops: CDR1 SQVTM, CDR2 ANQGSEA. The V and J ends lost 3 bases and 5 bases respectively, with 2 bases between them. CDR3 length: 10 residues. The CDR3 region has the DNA TGCAGCGTTGACAACAATGAGCAGTTCTTC. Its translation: CSVDNNEQFF.

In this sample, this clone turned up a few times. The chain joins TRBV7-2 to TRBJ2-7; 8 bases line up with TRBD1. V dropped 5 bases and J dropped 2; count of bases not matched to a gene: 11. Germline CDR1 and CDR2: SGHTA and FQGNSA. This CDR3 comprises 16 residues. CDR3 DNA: TGTGCCAGCAGCCAAAAGAGGGGACAGGATACCTACGAGCAGTACTTC. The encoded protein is CASSQKRGQDTYEQYF.

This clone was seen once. CDR3 residues: CASSIGKAPGANVLTF. CDR3 coding DNA: TGTGCCAGTAGTATAGGCAAAGCACCTGGGGCCAACGTCCTGACTTTC. The chain joins TRBV19 to TRBJ2-6; D not resolved. The V end was cut by 1 base, the J end by 2 bases, with 9 bases between. From germline, CDR1 is LNHDA and CDR2 SQIVND (reference sequence). This CDR3 region has 16 residues.

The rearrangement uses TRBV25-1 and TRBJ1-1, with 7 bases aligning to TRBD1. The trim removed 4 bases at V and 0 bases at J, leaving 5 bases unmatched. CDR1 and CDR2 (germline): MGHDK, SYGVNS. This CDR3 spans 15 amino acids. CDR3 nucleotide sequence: TGTGCCAGCAGTGCCTGGACAGGTATGAACACTGAAGCTTTCTTT. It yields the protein CASSAWTGMNTEAFF.

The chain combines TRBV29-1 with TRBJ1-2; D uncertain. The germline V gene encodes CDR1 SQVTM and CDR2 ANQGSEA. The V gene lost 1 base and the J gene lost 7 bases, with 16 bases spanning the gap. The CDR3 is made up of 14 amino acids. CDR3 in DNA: TGCAGCGTTGAAGTCCGGGTTAGTTCGAGTGGCTACACCTTC. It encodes CSVEVRVSSSGYTF.

Here the CDR3 reads CASSPSMTGYEQFF. CDR3 bases: TGTGCCAGCAGCCCCTCCATGACAGGTTATGAGCAGTTCTTC. The gene calls are TRBV28 and TRBJ2-1, with a possible D match to TRBD1 (6 bases). Deletions cut 6 bases from V and 8 bases from J, with 17 bases between. This CDR3 comprises 14 residues. Germline loops: CDR1 MDHEN, CDR2 SYDVKM.

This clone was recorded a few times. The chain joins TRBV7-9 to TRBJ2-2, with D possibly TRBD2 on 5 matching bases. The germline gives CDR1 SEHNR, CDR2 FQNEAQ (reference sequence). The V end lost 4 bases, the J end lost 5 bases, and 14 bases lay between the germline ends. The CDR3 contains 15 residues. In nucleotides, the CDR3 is TGTGCCAGCAGCTGGACGGGAAAATGGACCGGGGAGCTGTTTTTT. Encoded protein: CASSWTGKWTGELFF.

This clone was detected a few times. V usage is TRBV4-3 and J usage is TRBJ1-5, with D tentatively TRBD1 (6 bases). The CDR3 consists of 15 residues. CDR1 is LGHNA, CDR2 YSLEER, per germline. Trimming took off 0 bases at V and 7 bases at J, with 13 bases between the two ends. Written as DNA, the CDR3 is TGCGCCAGCAGCCAAGATCGTCAGGGGTTACAGCCCCAGCATTTT. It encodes CASSQDRQGLQPQHF.

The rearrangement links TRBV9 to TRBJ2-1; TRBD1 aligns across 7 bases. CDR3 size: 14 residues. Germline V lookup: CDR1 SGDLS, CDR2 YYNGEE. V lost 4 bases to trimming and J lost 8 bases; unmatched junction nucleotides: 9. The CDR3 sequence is CASSPRQGRDEQFF. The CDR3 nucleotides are TGTGCCAGCAGCCCGCGACAGGGACGGGATGAGCAGTTCTTC.

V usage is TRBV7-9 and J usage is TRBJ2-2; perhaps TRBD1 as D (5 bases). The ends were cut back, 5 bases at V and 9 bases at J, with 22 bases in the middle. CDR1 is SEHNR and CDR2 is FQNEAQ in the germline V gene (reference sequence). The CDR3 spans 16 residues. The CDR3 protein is CASSAELNRRERELFF. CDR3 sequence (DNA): TGTGCCAGCAGCGCCGAGCTGAATCGCAGGGAACGGGAGCTGTTTTTT.